A selection of T cell receptor beta chains follows, all from one sample in a study of blood T cell repertoires in COVID-19. Measured with immunoSEQ multiplex PCR; TCRdb has only the in-frame clones, and not every one. The table includes around 180,000 clones, around 89% detected once. The source material was peripheral blood. The receptors were sampled from a man between 60 and 70 years old with acute or convalescent COVID-19. The CDR3 runs from the conserved cysteine through the conserved F or W. The order of the fields is J gene, V gene, D gene, clone size, CDR3 protein, CDR3 DNA. D genes are given only for firm matches. Clone size is given for some rows only: seen once, a few or many times, or a class if the clone is expanded.

>TRBJ2-5|TRBV7-3|TRBD2|.
CASSSMGLAEETQYF
TGTGCCAGCAGCTCCATGGGACTAGCCGAAGAGACCCAGTACTTC
>TRBJ1-5|TRBV6-2/TRBV6-3|.|.
CASSLEAGNQPQHF
TGTGCCAGCAGTTTAGAAGCGGGGAATCAGCCCCAGCATTTT
>TRBJ1-2|TRBV29-1|TRBD1|.
CSVAGTGNGYTF
TGCAGCGTCGCCGGGACAGGGAATGGCTACACCTTC
>TRBJ1-2|TRBV6-5|.|.
CASSLTVGYGYTF
TGTGCCAGCAGCTTGACAGTAGGCTATGGCTACACCTTC
>TRBJ2-7|TRBV9|TRBD2|once
CASSVDHSGRSPYEQYF
TGTGCCAGCAGCGTCGATCACAGCGGGAGGTCCCCCTACGAGCAGTACTTC
>TRBJ2-4|TRBV10-3|.|.
CAISDSPGTRKDIQYF
TGTGCCATCAGTGATTCACCAGGGACACGAAAGGACATTCAGTACTTC
>TRBJ2-7|TRBV11-3|TRBD2|.
CASSFSGLAGGEQYF
TGTGCCAGCAGCTTCTCGGGACTAGCGGGAGGTGAGCAGTACTTC
>TRBJ1-6|TRBV11-2|.|.
CASSLRGSYNSPLHF
TGTGCCAGCAGCTTAAGGGGCTCCTATAATTCACCCCTCCACTTT
>TRBJ2-3|TRBV5-1|TRBD1|.
CASTRGTGDTDTQYF
TGCGCCAGCACCCGGGGGACAGGGGACACAGATACGCAGTATTTT
>TRBJ2-7|TRBV6-6|.|.
CASSPQNEQYF
TGTGCCAGCAGTCCCCAGAACGAGCAGTACTTC
>TRBJ2-3|TRBV5-6|TRBD1|.
CASSRQGSTDTQYF
TGTGCCAGCAGCCGACAGGGAAGCACAGATACGCAGTATTTT
>TRBJ1-1|TRBV5-4|.|.
CASSVIGAEAFF
TGTGCCAGCAGCGTTATTGGAGCTGAAGCTTTCTTT
>TRBJ2-5|TRBV19|TRBD2|.
CASSGTSGRETQYF
TGTGCCAGTAGTGGGACTAGCGGGAGAGAGACCCAGTACTTC
>TRBJ1-6|TRBV7-9|TRBD1|.
CASSLTGDNSPLHF
TGTGCCAGCAGCCTGACAGGGGATAATTCACCCCTCCACTTT
>TRBJ2-2|TRBV7-9|.|.
CASSLKTPNTGELFF
TGTGCCAGCAGCTTAAAGACACCGAACACCGGGGAGCTGTTTTTT
>TRBJ1-1|TRBV4-1|.|.
CASSQDTGFDEAFF
TGCGCCAGCAGCCAAGATACGGGGTTCGATGAAGCTTTCTTT
>TRBJ2-1|TRBV5-1|.|.
CASSSNQGNEQFF
TGCGCCAGCAGCTCGAACCAGGGCAATGAGCAGTTCTTC
>TRBJ2-7|TRBV3-1/TRBV3-2|.|.
CASSQDPRGASYEQYF
TGTGCCAGCAGCCAAGATCCCAGGGGGGCTTCCTACGAGCAGTACTTC
>TRBJ2-5|TRBV5-1|.|.
CASSDMTSQETQYF
TGCGCCAGCAGCGACATGACAAGTCAAGAGACCCAGTACTTC
>TRBJ1-6|TRBV2|TRBD1|.
CASLGRGLTPLHF
TGTGCCAGCCTGGGCAGGGGGTTAACACCCCTCCACTTT
>TRBJ2-1|TRBV5-8|TRBD1|.
CASSRGQGGNEQFF
TGTGCCAGCAGCCGAGGACAGGGGGGCAATGAGCAGTTCTTC
>TRBJ1-1|TRBV4-1|.|many
CASSHPFQANTEAFF
TGCGCCAGCAGCCACCCGTTTCAGGCGAACACTGAAGCTTTCTTT
>TRBJ2-5|TRBV11-3|TRBD2|.
CASSLWGGSGETQYF
TGTGCCAGCAGCTTATGGGGGGGGTCGGGAGAGACCCAGTACTTC
>TRBJ1-4|TRBV6-5|TRBD1|.
CASSLRQGNEKLFF
TGTGCCAGCAGCCTTCGACAGGGTAATGAAAAACTGTTTTTT
>TRBJ2-7|TRBV5-4|TRBD2|.
CASSSGTSGSYEQYF
TGTGCCAGCAGCTCCGGGACTAGCGGAAGTTACGAGCAGTACTTC
>TRBJ1-2|TRBV3-1/TRBV3-2|.|.
CASSQVLQGYGYTF
TGTGCCAGCAGCCAAGTCTTACAGGGATATGGCTACACCTTC
>TRBJ1-1|TRBV2|.|.
CASRQNTEAFF
TGTGCCAGCAGACAGAACACTGAAGCTTTCTTT
>TRBJ2-2|TRBV5-1|TRBD2|.
CASSLQSGGATGELFF
TGCGCCAGCAGCTTACAGAGCGGGGGGGCCACCGGGGAGCTGTTTTTT
>TRBJ1-3|TRBV6-5|TRBD1|.
CASRDRGPSGNTIYF
TGTGCCAGCAGGGACAGGGGGCCCTCTGGAAACACCATATATTTT
>TRBJ1-1|TRBV14|.|.
CASSPPRGGTEAFF
TGTGCCAGCAGCCCTCCCCGGGGGGGCACTGAAGCTTTCTTT
>TRBJ1-5|TRBV30|.|.
CAWSPGGRQPQHF
TGTGCCTGGAGTCCGGGGGGCCGTCAGCCCCAGCATTTT
>TRBJ2-3|TRBV6-5|.|once
CASSYSGVTDTQYF
TGTGCCAGCAGTTACTCAGGGGTGACAGATACGCAGTATTTT
>TRBJ1-1|TRBV3-1/TRBV3-2|.|.
CASSFHREGTEAFF
TGTGCCAGCAGCTTCCACAGGGAGGGCACTGAAGCTTTCTTT
>TRBJ2-1|TRBV20-1|TRBD2|.
CSASPSLGGVENNEQFF
TGCAGTGCCAGTCCCTCTCTGGGGGGGGTGGAAAACAATGAGCAGTTCTTC
>TRBJ2-3|TRBV5-1|TRBD2|.
CASSSGGHGADTQYF
TGCGCCAGCTCTAGCGGGGGCCACGGCGCAGATACGCAGTATTTT
>TRBJ2-5|TRBV5-1|.|.
CASSRAQETQYF
TGCGCCAGCAGCCGAGCCCAAGAGACCCAGTACTTC
>TRBJ2-6|TRBV5-6|.|.
CASRPFVRGRTGANVLTF
TGTGCCAGCAGACCTTTCGTAAGGGGCCGCACTGGGGCCAACGTCCTGACTTTC
>TRBJ2-1|TRBV19|TRBD1|.
CASNPQGGYNEQFF
TGTGCCAGTAATCCACAGGGGGGTTACAATGAGCAGTTCTTC
>TRBJ2-3|TRBV29-1|TRBD2|.
CSVGSAGGGDTQYF
TGCAGCGTTGGGTCAGCGGGGGGCGGTGATACGCAGTATTTT
>TRBJ1-1|TRBV19|.|.
CASSSRGNTEAFF
TGTGCCAGTAGTTCAAGAGGGAACACTGAAGCTTTCTTT
>TRBJ1-1|TRBV13|.|.
CASSLRMLMNTEAFF
TGTGCCAGCAGCTTGAGGATGCTGATGAACACTGAAGCTTTCTTT
>TRBJ2-7|TRBV30|.|.
CAWSSRGARYEQYF
TGTGCCTGGAGCTCTCGGGGGGCGAGGTACGAGCAGTACTTC
>TRBJ1-2|TRBV24-1|.|.
CATSETGTSYGYTF
TGTGCCACCAGTGAGACCGGGACATCCTATGGCTACACCTTC
>TRBJ2-1|TRBV24-1|TRBD1|.
CATSDLLGQGSSDEQFF
TGTGCCACCAGTGATTTGCTCGGACAGGGGTCAAGCGATGAGCAGTTCTTC
>TRBJ1-3|TRBV5-1|.|.
CASSLEDSSGNTIYF
TGCGCCAGCAGCTTGGAGGACAGCTCTGGAAACACCATATATTTT
>TRBJ1-3|TRBV7-2|.|.
CASSFPGAGNTIYF
TGTGCCAGCAGCTTCCCGGGAGCTGGAAACACCATATATTTT
>TRBJ1-1|TRBV7-3|.|.
CASSLESYGNTEAFF
TGTGCCAGCAGCTTGGAGTCCTACGGGAACACTGAAGCTTTCTTT
>TRBJ1-4|TRBV27|.|.
CASSSGGRFNEKLFF
TGTGCCAGCAGTTCCGGGGGGAGGTTTAATGAAAAACTGTTTTTT
>TRBJ2-1|TRBV7-9|.|.
CASGKGLDEQFF
TGTGCCAGCGGGAAGGGGCTAGATGAGCAGTTCTTC